This T cell receptor beta chain was sequenced in a study of T cell repertoires in cytomegalovirus infection. Study details: TCR beta signatures that were public indicated CMV infection and matching HLA type.

This clonotype appeared a few times. Its antigen remains unidentified. The CDR3 is 15 amino acids. Trimming took 6 bases from V and 4 from J, leaving 16 bases between them. Germline lookup yields CDR1 SGDLS and CDR2 YYNGEE. General observations from the study: Across the ex vivo response, the dominant clonotypes were HLA-C-restricted CMV-specific TCR beta clonotypes.

TCRdb called the reads again in MiXCR, with one record for every CDR3 protein. The sample lists 150,000 to 200,000 distinct CDR3 sequences; 8.5% to 10% were seen once. This sequence joins TRBV9 and TRBJ2-2; D might be TRBD2 (7 bases). The TCR sequence derives from a human donor in good health (CMV status not recorded). Some clones in this sample may be carry-over from other donors' samples. The sample comprised PBMCs. CDR3 loop: CASNIGLGGTGELFF. The CDR3, as DNA: TGTGCCAGCAACATCGGACTAGGGGGCACCGGGGAGCTGTTTTTT.